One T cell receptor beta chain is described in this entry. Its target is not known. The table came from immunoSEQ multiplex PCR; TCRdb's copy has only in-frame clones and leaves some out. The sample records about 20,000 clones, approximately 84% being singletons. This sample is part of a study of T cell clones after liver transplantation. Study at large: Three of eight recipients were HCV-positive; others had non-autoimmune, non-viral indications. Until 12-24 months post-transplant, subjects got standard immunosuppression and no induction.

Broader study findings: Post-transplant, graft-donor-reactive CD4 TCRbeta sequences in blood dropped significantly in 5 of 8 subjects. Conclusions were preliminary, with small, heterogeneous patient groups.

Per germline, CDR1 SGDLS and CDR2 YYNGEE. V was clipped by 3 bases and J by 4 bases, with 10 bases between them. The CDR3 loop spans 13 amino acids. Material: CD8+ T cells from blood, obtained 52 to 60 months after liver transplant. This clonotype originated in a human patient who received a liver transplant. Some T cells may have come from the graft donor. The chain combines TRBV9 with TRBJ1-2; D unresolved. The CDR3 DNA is TGTGCCAGCAGCGGAGAGACCGGCTATGGCTACACCTTC. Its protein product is CASSGETGYGYTF.